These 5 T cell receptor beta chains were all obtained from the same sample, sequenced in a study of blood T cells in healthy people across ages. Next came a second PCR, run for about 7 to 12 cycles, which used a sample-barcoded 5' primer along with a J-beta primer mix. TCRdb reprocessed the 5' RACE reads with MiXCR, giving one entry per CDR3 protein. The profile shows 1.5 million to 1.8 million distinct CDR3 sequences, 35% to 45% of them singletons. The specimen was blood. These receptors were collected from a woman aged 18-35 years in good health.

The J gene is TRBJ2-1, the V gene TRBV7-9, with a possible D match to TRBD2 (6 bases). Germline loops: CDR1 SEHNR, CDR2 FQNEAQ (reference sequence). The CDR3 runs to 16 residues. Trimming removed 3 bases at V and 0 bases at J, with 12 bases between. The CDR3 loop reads CASSFKDGGSYNEQFF. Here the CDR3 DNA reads TGTGCCAGCAGCTTTAAGGACGGGGGCTCCTACAATGAGCAGTTCTTC.

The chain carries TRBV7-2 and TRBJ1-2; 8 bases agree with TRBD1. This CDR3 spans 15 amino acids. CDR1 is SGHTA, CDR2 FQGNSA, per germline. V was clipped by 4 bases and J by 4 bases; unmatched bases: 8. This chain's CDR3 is CASSSQQGGVYGYTF. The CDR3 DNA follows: TGTGCCAGCAGCTCCCAACAGGGGGGAGTCTATGGCTACACCTTC. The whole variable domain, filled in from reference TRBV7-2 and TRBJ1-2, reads GAGVSQSPSNKVTEKGKDVELRCDPISGHTALYWYRQSLGQGLEFLIYFQGNSAPDKSGLPSDRFSAERTGGSVSTLTIQRTQQEDSAVYLCASSSQQGGVYGYTFGSGTRLTVV.

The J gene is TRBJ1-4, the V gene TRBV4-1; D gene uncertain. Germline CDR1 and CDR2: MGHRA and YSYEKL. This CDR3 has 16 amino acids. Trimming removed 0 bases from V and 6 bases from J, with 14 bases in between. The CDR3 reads CASSQDYGPADEKLFF. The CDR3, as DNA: TGCGCCAGCAGCCAAGATTACGGCCCGGCAGATGAAAAACTGTTTTTT.

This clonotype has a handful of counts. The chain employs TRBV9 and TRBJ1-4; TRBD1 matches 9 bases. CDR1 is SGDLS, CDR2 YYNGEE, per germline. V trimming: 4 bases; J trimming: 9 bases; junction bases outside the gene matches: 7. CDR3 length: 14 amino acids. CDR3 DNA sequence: TGTGCCAGCAGCTCTGGACAGGGGTCCCAAAAACTGTTTTTT. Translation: CASSSGQGSQKLFF.

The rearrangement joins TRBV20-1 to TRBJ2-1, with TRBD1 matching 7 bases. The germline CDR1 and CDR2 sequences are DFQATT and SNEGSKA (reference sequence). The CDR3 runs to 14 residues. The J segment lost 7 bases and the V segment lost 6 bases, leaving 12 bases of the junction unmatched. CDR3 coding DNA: TGCAGTGCCCCCCCCAGACAGGGAAGGAATGAGCAGTTCTTC. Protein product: CSAPPRQGRNEQFF.